Listed below are T cell receptor beta chains from one sample, sequenced in a study of cytomegalovirus exposure and HLA in healthy donors. Using immunoSEQ multiplex PCR, the repertoire was profiled, and TCRdb retains in-frame clones only, with some absent. Of some 84,000 clones listed, approximately 91% were seen once; the top ten hold about 2.2%. The sequenced sample consisted of PBMCs. Receptors originate from a man aged 25 to 40 in good health and CMV-seronegative. Each CDR3 is given with its conserved first and last residue. D genes are given only for firm matches. Clone size is shown for a subset of rows, as once, few, many or a class of expanded clone.

TRBD2 | TRBJ2-3 | 14 | once | TRBV2 | CATQTSGGMDTQYF | TGTGCCACGCAGACTAGCGGGGGGATGGATACGCAGTATTTT
TRBD1 | TRBJ2-4 | 16 | NA | TRBV28 | CASSPGQGAAKNIQYF | TGTGCCAGCAGTCCGGGACAGGGGGCAGCCAAAAACATTCAGTACTTC
NA | TRBJ1-1 | 14 | NA | TRBV28 | CASSLTSANTEAFF | TGTGCCAGCAGTTTAACTTCCGCGAACACTGAAGCTTTCTTT
TRBD2 | TRBJ2-2 | 16 | NA | TRBV7-3 | CASSGLAGGYTGELFF | TGTGCCAGCAGCGGACTAGCGGGAGGCTACACCGGGGAGCTGTTTTTT
NA | TRBJ1-2 | 13 | NA | TRBV29-1 | CSVEEGRVRGYTF | TGCAGCGTTGAAGAGGGCAGGGTCCGCGGCTACACCTTC
TRBD2 | TRBJ2-5 | 15 | NA | TRBV6-6 | CASSLAGGPQETQYF | TGTGCCAGCAGCCTAGCGGGAGGACCTCAAGAGACCCAGTACTTC
NA | TRBJ1-5 | 17 | NA | TRBV7-2 | CASSEKYGREGNQPQHF | TGTGCCAGCAGCGAAAAATACGGCAGGGAGGGCAATCAGCCCCAGCATTTT
TRBD1 | TRBJ1-1 | 12 | NA | TRBV7-9 | CASSLTGAEAFF | TGTGCCAGCAGCTTGACAGGGGCTGAAGCTTTCTTT
TRBD1 | TRBJ1-6 | 14 | NA | TRBV5-1 | CASSSDRGNSPLHF | TGCGCCAGCAGCTCGGACAGGGGAAATTCACCCCTCCACTTT
NA | TRBJ1-5 | 16 | NA | TRBV6-1 | CASSDDSNYSNQPQHF | TGTGCCAGCAGTGACGACAGTAACTATAGCAATCAGCCCCAGCATTTT
NA | TRBJ1-3 | 13 | once | TRBV29-1 | CVGGTTTGNTIYF | TGCGTAGGTGGGACAACTACTGGAAACACCATATATTTT
TRBD1 | TRBJ2-5 | 15 | NA | TRBV27 | CASSTGELSQETQYF | TGTGCCAGCAGTACAGGGGAACTCAGCCAAGAGACCCAGTACTTC
TRBD2 | TRBJ2-6 | 15 | once | TRBV14 | CASSQGGAGANVLTF | TGTGCCAGCAGCCAGGGGGGGGCTGGGGCCAACGTCCTGACTTTC
TRBD1 | TRBJ1-1 | 12 | NA | TRBV18 | CASSQQGTEAFF | TGTGCCAGCTCGCAACAGGGGACTGAAGCTTTCTTT
NA | TRBJ2-7 | 17 | NA | TRBV28 | CASSLSLGRDIIYEQYF | TGTGCCAGCAGTTTAAGCTTAGGACGGGACATAATCTACGAGCAGTACTTC
NA | TRBJ2-7 | 18 | NA | TRBV1 | CTSSQPRETRDGLYEQYF | TGCACCAGCAGCCAACCACGGGAGACCCGGGACGGTCTCTACGAGCAGTACTTC
NA | TRBJ2-7 | 14 | medium-sized | TRBV16 | CASSPQRQAYEQYF | TGTGCCAGCAGCCCCCAACGGCAGGCCTACGAGCAGTACTTC
TRBD2 | TRBJ2-7 | 12 | NA | TRBV6-5 | CATGGAPYEQYF | TGTGCCACCGGGGGGGCCCCCTACGAGCAGTACTTC
NA | TRBJ1-5 | 17 | NA | TRBV4-2 | CASSHLLGGQSNQPQHF | TGTGCCAGCAGCCATCTCCTCGGTGGGCAGTCCAATCAGCCCCAGCATTTT
NA | TRBJ2-7 | 13 | once | TRBV6-1 | CASSYSGSYEQYF | TGTGCCAGCAGTTATTCCGGGAGCTACGAGCAGTACTTC
TRBD2 | TRBJ2-1 | 16 | few | TRBV6-1 | CASSEEGVAGYREQFF | TGTGCCAGCAGTGAAGAGGGGGTAGCGGGATACCGTGAGCAGTTCTTC
TRBD1 | TRBJ2-2 | 16 | NA | TRBV9 | CASSPWTGGGTGELFF | TGTGCCAGCAGCCCATGGACAGGGGGCGGCACCGGGGAGCTGTTTTTT
NA | TRBJ2-7 | 15 | NA | TRBV5-4 | CASSLAFRGVNEQYF | TGTGCCAGCAGCCTGGCATTCAGGGGTGTGAACGAGCAGTACTTC
NA | TRBJ1-3 | 14 | NA | TRBV6-6 | CASTTGTPRNTIYF | TGTGCCAGCACCACGGGGACACCGAGAAACACCATATATTTT
TRBD1 | TRBJ1-1 | 14 | NA | TRBV19 | CASSKGTAITEAFF | TGTGCCAGTAGTAAAGGGACAGCGATTACTGAAGCTTTCTTT
NA | TRBJ1-3 | 16 | NA | TRBV9 | CASSAESLHSGNTIYF | TGTGCCAGCAGCGCCGAGAGCCTTCACTCTGGAAACACCATATATTTT
NA | TRBJ2-2 | 14 | NA | TRBV6-4 | CASSDTSSAGELFF | TGTGCCAGCAGTGACACTTCGAGCGCCGGGGAGCTGTTTTTT
TRBD2 | TRBJ2-7 | 14 | NA | TRBV25-1 | CASSPGGRSYEQYF | TGTGCCAGCAGTCCTGGCGGGAGGAGTTACGAGCAGTACTTC
TRBD2 | TRBJ2-3 | 16 | medium-sized | TRBV4-2 | CASSQEIAGGPDTQYF | TGTGCCAGCAGCCAAGAAATAGCGGGAGGGCCAGATACGCAGTATTTT
TRBD1 | TRBJ2-1 | 15 | NA | TRBV18 | CASSPRDSTYNEQFF | TGTGCCAGCTCACCCCGGGACAGTACCTACAATGAGCAGTTCTTC
NA | TRBJ1-1 | 13 | NA | TRBV27 | CASSLEGNTEAFF | TGTGCCAGCAGTTTAGAGGGGAACACTGAAGCTTTCTTT
TRBD2 | TRBJ2-1 | 18 | NA | TRBV4-1 | CASSPGLVAGGLYNEQFF | TGCGCCAGCAGCCCTGGGTTGGTAGCGGGAGGACTCTACAATGAGCAGTTCTTC
NA | TRBJ2-7 | 13 | NA | TRBV10-3 | CAISESKSVEQYF | TGTGCCATCAGTGAGTCCAAATCGGTCGAGCAGTACTTC
NA | TRBJ2-7 | 15 | NA | TRBV5-1 | CASSPFRGNGDEQYF | TGCGCCAGCAGCCCCTTCCGCGGGAATGGCGACGAGCAGTACTTC
TRBD1 | TRBJ2-7 | 15 | NA | TRBV18 | CASSPTGTGGYEQYF | TGTGCCAGCTCACCAACCGGGACAGGGGGTTACGAGCAGTACTTC
NA | TRBJ2-1 | 17 | NA | TRBV12-5 | CASTASGFLESYNEQFF | TGTGCTAGTACCGCTAGTGGTTTTTTGGAATCCTACAATGAGCAGTTCTTC
TRBD1 | TRBJ2-2 | 16 | NA | TRBV19 | CASSFMTGGNTGELFF | TGTGCCAGTAGTTTCATGACAGGGGGCAACACCGGGGAGCTGTTTTTT
NA | TRBJ2-5 | 15 | NA | TRBV18 | CASSPAYNPGIFPYF | TGTGCCAGCTCACCAGCCTACAACCCAGGGATTTTTCCTTACTTC
TRBD1 | TRBJ1-1 | 13 | NA | TRBV29-1 | CSATTGGNTEAFF | TGCAGCGCGACGACAGGGGGCAACACTGAAGCTTTCTTT
TRBD2 | TRBJ2-3 | 15 | NA | TRBV6-9 | CASSYPTSGVDTQYF | TGTGCCAGCAGTTACCCGACTAGCGGGGTGGATACGCAGTATTTT
NA | TRBJ2-7 | 14 | NA | TRBV7-9 | CASSLARVTYEQYF | TGTGCCAGCAGCTTAGCCAGGGTAACCTACGAGCAGTACTTC
TRBD1 | TRBJ2-7 | 14 | NA | TRBV6-6 | CASRWNRGIYEQYF | TGTGCCAGCAGGTGGAACAGGGGGATCTACGAGCAGTACTTC
NA | TRBJ2-7 | 13 | NA | TRBV6-6 | CASSWGGGYEQYF | TGTGCCAGCAGCTGGGGAGGGGGCTACGAGCAGTACTTC
TRBD2 | TRBJ2-7 | 13 | NA | TRBV5-4 | CASSLAGGAEQYF | TGTGCCAGCAGCTTGGCCGGGGGGGCCGAGCAGTACTTC
TRBD2 | TRBJ2-5 | 17 | NA | TRBV5-1 | CASSSGTSVLQQETQYF | TGCGCCAGCAGCTCCGGGACTAGCGTTCTCCAGCAAGAGACCCAGTACTTC
TRBD1 | TRBJ1-5 | 14 | NA | TRBV7-6 | CASSRQGAGQPQHF | TGTGCCAGCAGTAGACAGGGGGCCGGTCAGCCCCAGCATTTT
TRBD2 | TRBJ2-1 | 15 | NA | TRBV11-2 | CASSSRGGPYNEQFF | TGTGCCAGCAGCTCGCGGGGGGGACCTTACAATGAGCAGTTCTTC
NA | TRBJ2-2 | 12 | NA | TRBV6-5 | CASRKARGPLFF | TGTGCCAGCCGCAAGGCTCGTGGGCCCCTGTTTTTT
TRBD1 | TRBJ2-7 | 15 | NA | TRBV28 | CASTPPRDRFSEQYF | TGTGCCAGCACCCCACCCCGGGACAGGTTCTCCGAGCAGTACTTC
TRBD2 | TRBJ2-7 | 12 | NA | TRBV27 | CASSLGGFEQYF | TGTGCCAGCAGCCTGGGGGGGTTTGAGCAGTACTTC
NA | TRBJ2-7 | 14 | NA | TRBV7-2 | CASRPFSRNYEQYF | TGTGCCAGCAGACCGTTCTCGCGTAACTACGAGCAGTACTTC
NA | TRBJ2-3 | 15 | NA | TRBV28 | CASSSRGAGADTQYF | TGTGCCAGCAGTAGCCGGGGGGCTGGCGCAGATACGCAGTATTTT
TRBD1 | TRBJ1-1 | 13 | NA | TRBV27 | CASKDRMRAEAFF | TGTGCCAGCAAGGACAGGATGAGGGCTGAAGCTTTCTTT
NA | TRBJ2-2 | 15 | NA | TRBV6-4 | CASSDSEGNTGELFF | TGTGCCAGCAGTGACTCAGAGGGCAATACCGGGGAGCTGTTTTTT
NA | TRBJ1-3 | 18 | NA | TRBV28 | CASSLRSGVYDSGNTIYF | TGTGCCAGCAGTTTACGGTCGGGGGTCTATGACTCTGGAAACACCATATATTTT
NA | TRBJ2-7 | 17 | NA | TRBV4-2 | CASSQVLTVGRGYEQYF | TGTGCCAGCAGCCAAGTCCTCACCGTAGGTCGAGGCTACGAGCAGTACTTC
NA | TRBJ1-2 | 15 | NA | TRBV29-1 | CSVERFGVGGYGYTF | TGCAGCGTTGAAAGGTTCGGGGTGGGAGGCTATGGCTACACCTTC
NA | TRBJ2-5 | 14 | NA | TRBV9 | CASSFSAAEETQYF | TGTGCCAGCAGCTTTAGCGCCGCGGAGGAGACCCAGTACTTC
TRBD1 | TRBJ2-7 | 16 | few | TRBV28 | CASRGSPGQGAYEQYF | TGTGCCAGCAGGGGGTCGCCGGGACAGGGGGCATACGAGCAGTACTTC